A single sample is the source of the 2 T cell receptor beta chains below, sequenced in a study of T cell responses to AZD1222 COVID-19 vaccine. Sequenced by immunoSEQ multiplex PCR; TCRdb stores in-frame clones only, minus some. The sample gives about 26,000 clones, around 90% of which show up once; roughly 2.7% is in the top ten. The material sequenced was peripheral blood, taken 28 days after the second AZD1222 dose. Every receptor here comes from an adult who received the AZD1222 COVID-19 vaccine.

The chain employs TRBV27 and TRBJ2-4; 7 nucleotides agree with TRBD2. This CDR3 contains 14 residues. Trimming at V came to 2 bases and at J to 11 bases, leaving 9 bases not matched to a gene. Germline lookup yields CDR1 MNHEY and CDR2 SMNVEV (reference sequence). The CDR3 loop is CASSLGWQGGVQYF. The DNA for the CDR3 is TGTGCCAGCAGTTTAGGGTGGCAGGGAGGGGTTCAGTACTTC.

The rearrangement uses TRBV6-5 and TRBJ2-5; D remains ambiguous. Trimming stripped 4 bases from V and 4 bases from J, with 10 bases between. This CDR3 contains 13 residues. Germline loops: CDR1 MNHEY, CDR2 SVGAGI. Here the CDR3 reads CASSFGPSETQYF. The CDR3 DNA sequence: TGTGCCAGCAGTTTTGGGCCCTCAGAGACCCAGTACTTC.